Shown below are 14 T cell receptor beta chains from a single sample sequenced in a study of human T cells and chemical hapten exposure. Described time point: pre-sensitization, week 0. The treatment here: therapeutic diphenylcyclopropenone sensitization with weekly scalp DPC. MiXCR, run by TCRdb on the RACE reads, gives a single entry per CDR3 protein. Here the sample spans roughly 250,000 distinct CDR3 sequences, approximately 8.6% being singletons. The sample was whole blood, taken in connection with sensitization to the hapten diphenylcyclopropenone (DPC). These receptors came from a woman between 40 and 55 years old with alopecia areata. Some clones in this sample may be carry-over from other donors' samples.

At least ten counts were recorded for this clonotype. The chain recombines TRBV27 with TRBJ1-2; D not resolved. V was trimmed by 0 bases and J by 5 bases, leaving 10 bases between them. Per the germline V gene, CDR1 is MNHEY and CDR2 is SMNVEV (reference sequence). The CDR3 has 14 amino acids. The CDR3 here is CASSLSGGVYGYTF. DNA of the CDR3: TGTGCCAGCAGTTTATCGGGCGGGGTATATGGCTACACCTTC.

This clonotype was picked up a small number of times. The chain recombines TRBV4-3 with TRBJ1-3; D ambiguous. The CDR3 runs to 15 residues. Trimming removed 0 bases at V and 1 base at J, with 7 bases between. Germline CDR1 LGHNA, CDR2 YSLEER. The CDR3 nucleotides read TGCGCCAGCAGCCAAGAACTGACTTCTGGAAACACCATATATTTT. This translates into CASSQELTSGNTIYF.

This clonotype has just a few counts. The chain carries TRBV6-2 or TRBV6-3 and TRBJ1-2; 7 bases are a match to TRBD1. Per germline, CDR1 MNHEY and CDR2 SVGEGT. This CDR3 has 14 amino acids. J was trimmed by 1 base and V by 7 bases; bases with no gene match: 6. In DNA, the CDR3 is TGTGCCAGCAATATCGGACAGGTTAACTATGGCTACACCTTC. It translates to CASNIGQVNYGYTF.

This rearrangement joins TRBV27 to TRBJ2-7, with 7 bases aligning to TRBD1. The germline V gene encodes CDR1 MNHEY and CDR2 SMNVEV (reference sequence). CDR3 length: 13 amino acids. The V segment lost 7 bases and the J segment 1 base; nucleotides outside the gene matches: 4. CDR3 amino acids: CASKPGQSYEQYF. Written as DNA, the CDR3 is TGTGCCAGCAAGCCGGGACAGTCCTACGAGCAGTACTTC.

The chain combines TRBV28 with TRBJ1-1, with unresolved D. Trimming pared 4 bases from V and 6 bases from J, leaving 15 bases between. This CDR3 has 14 residues. Germline values: CDR1 MDHEN, CDR2 SYDVKM. The CDR3 reads CASSYPRRSAEAFF. CDR3 coding DNA: TGTGCCAGCAGTTACCCCCGGCGATCGGCTGAAGCTTTCTTT.

This clonotype appeared a few times. V and J are TRBV6-2 or TRBV6-3 and TRBJ2-1; D is unclear. With 3 bases removed from V and 6 bases from J, the gap between germline ends came to 18 bases. In germline, CDR1 is MNHEY, CDR2 SVGEGT. The length of the CDR3 is 16 residues. The DNA of the CDR3 is TGTGCCAGCAGTTATGGTTCTACCGTAGTGTCCAATGAGCAGTTCTTC. It specifies CASSYGSTVVSNEQFF.

The chain is built from TRBV29-1 and TRBJ2-1; 7 bases are a match to TRBD1. The CDR3 is 14 residues long. The junction had 2 bases not matched to a gene; V was cut back by 1 base and J by 2 bases. CDR1 and CDR2 from the germline V gene are SQVTM and ANQGSEA. The CDR3 nucleotides are TGCAGCGTTGAAGTCGGGACAGCCTACAATGAGCAGTTCTTC. Translation: CSVEVGTAYNEQFF.

The chain is built from TRBV10-3 and TRBJ2-1; 14 bases line up with TRBD2. From germline, CDR1 is ENHRY and CDR2 SYGVKD. This CDR3 region has 15 residues. Unmatched junction bases numbered 4, after V lost 8 bases and J lost 4 bases. The CDR3 sequence: CAIGRLAGGYNEQFF. Written as DNA, the CDR3 is TGTGCCATCGGCAGACTAGCGGGAGGGTACAATGAGCAGTTCTTC.

This clonotype was found a few times. The rearrangement links TRBV10-3 to TRBJ2-7; 8 positions match TRBD1. This CDR3 is 14 amino acids long. The junction had 8 bases not matched to a gene; V was cut back by 7 bases and J by 3 bases. Germline-derived CDR1 and CDR2 are ENHRY and SYGVKD. The CDR3, as DNA: TGTGCCATCACCAAGGACAGGGCAAGCTACGAGCAGTACTTC. Amino acid sequence: CAITKDRASYEQYF.

There are many counts of this clonotype. The chain is built from TRBV11-3 and TRBJ1-2, with TRBD1 matching over 11 bases. The germline gives CDR1 SGHNT, CDR2 YENEEA. The CDR3 runs 14 residues. The V gene end was trimmed by 4 bases and the J gene end by 4 bases; junction bases not matched to a gene: 2. The CDR3 DNA is TGTGCCAGCAGCTCCGGGACAGGGGGCTATGGCTACACCTTC. As protein: CASSSGTGGYGYTF.

This clonotype was seen ten or more times. The chain employs TRBV12-3 or TRBV12-4 and TRBJ1-5; the match to TRBD1 covers 7 bases. V lost 7 bases, J lost 4 bases, and 4 bases stayed unmatched. CDR3 length equals 13 residues. The CDR3 nucleotides read TGTGCCAGCACCAACAGGGGTAATCAGCCCCAGCATTTT. It codes for CASTNRGNQPQHF.

The rearrangement uses TRBV11-3 and TRBJ2-2, with D maybe TRBD2 (7 bases). The V end lost 5 bases, the J end lost 3 bases, and 16 bases lay between the germline ends. Germline assignment: CDR1 SGHNT and CDR2 YENEEA. This CDR3 is built from 16 residues. The chain's CDR3 is CASSLVGGLDTGELFF. The CDR3 bases are TGTGCCAGCAGCCTGGTGGGGGGGCTGGACACCGGGGAGCTGTTTTTT.

The rearrangement uses TRBV6-2 or TRBV6-3 and TRBJ2-7; no firm D call. V lost 0 bases and J lost 3, with 6 bases in between. CDR1 is MNHEY and CDR2 is SVGEGT in the germline V gene. The CDR3 runs 13 residues. The DNA for the CDR3 is TGTGCCAGCAGTTACTCACGGAACTACGAGCAGTACTTC. Translating gives CASSYSRNYEQYF.

The sample holds a few counts of this clonotype. This chain connects TRBV30 to TRBJ2-1; no firm D call. CDR1 is GTSNPN, CDR2 SVGIG, per germline (reference sequence). Trimming pared 1 base from V and 7 bases from J, leaving 2 bases between. The CDR3 has 10 residues. CDR3 region: CAWSGNEQFF. In nucleotides, the CDR3 is TGTGCCTGGAGTGGGAATGAGCAGTTCTTC.